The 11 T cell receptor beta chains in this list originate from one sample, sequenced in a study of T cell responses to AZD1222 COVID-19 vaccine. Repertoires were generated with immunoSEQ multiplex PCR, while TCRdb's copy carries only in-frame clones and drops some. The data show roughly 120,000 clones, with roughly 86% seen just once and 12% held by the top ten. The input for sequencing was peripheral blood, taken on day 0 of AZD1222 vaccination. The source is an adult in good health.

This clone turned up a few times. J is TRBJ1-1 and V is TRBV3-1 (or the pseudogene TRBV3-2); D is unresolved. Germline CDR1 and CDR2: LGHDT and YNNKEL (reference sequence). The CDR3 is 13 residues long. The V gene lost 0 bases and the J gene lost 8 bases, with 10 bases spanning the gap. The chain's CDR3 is CASSQDSGIEAFF. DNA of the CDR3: TGTGCCAGCAGCCAAGACTCGGGGATCGAAGCTTTCTTT.

CDR3 amino acids: CASSEVGTGVYEQYF. The CDR3 DNA reads as TGTGCCAGCAGTGAAGTTGGGACAGGGGTCTACGAGCAGTACTTC. The rearrangement uses TRBV2 and TRBJ2-7; TRBD1 aligns across 10 bases. Germline trimming cut 1 base from V and 3 bases from J; bases unmatched to any gene: 3. The CDR3 covers 15 residues. Germline-derived CDR1 and CDR2 are SNHLY and FYNNEI. Complete variable domain (other parts from reference TRBV2 and TRBJ2-7): EPEVTQTPSHQVTQMGQEVILRCVPISNHLYFYWYRQILGQKVEFLVSFYNNEISEKSEIFDDQFSVERPDGSNFTLKIRSTKLEDSAMYFCASSEVGTGVYEQYFGPGTRLTVT.

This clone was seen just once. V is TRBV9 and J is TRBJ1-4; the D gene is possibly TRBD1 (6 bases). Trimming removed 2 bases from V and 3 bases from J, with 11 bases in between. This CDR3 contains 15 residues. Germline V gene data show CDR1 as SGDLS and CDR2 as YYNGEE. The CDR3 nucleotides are TGTGCCAGCAGCGTCGCAGGGGTAGCTAATGAAAAACTGTTTTTT. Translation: CASSVAGVANEKLFF.

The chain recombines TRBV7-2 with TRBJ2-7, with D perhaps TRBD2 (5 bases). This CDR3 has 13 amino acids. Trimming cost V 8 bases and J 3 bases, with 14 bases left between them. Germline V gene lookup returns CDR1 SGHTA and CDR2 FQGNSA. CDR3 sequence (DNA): TGTGCCAGCCGAGTTGAGGGAGACTACGAGCAGTACTTC. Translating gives CASRVEGDYEQYF.

The CDR3 loop is CASSLGRETDTQYF. The CDR3 DNA reads TGTGCCAGCAGCTTAGGTCGGGAGACAGATACGCAGTATTTT. The V and J genes are TRBV11-2 and TRBJ2-3; D is perhaps TRBD2 (6 bases). CDR1 is SGHAT and CDR2 is FQNNGV in the germline V gene. This CDR3 region has 14 residues. Trimming stripped 1 base from V and 3 bases from J, with 8 bases between. Based on the CDR3 plus reference TRBV11-2 and TRBJ2-3, the full variable domain is EAGVAQSPRYKIIEKRQSVAFWCNPISGHATLYWYQQILGQGPKLLIQFQNNGVVDDSQLPKDRFSAERLKGVDSTLKIQPAKLEDSAVYLCASSLGRETDTQYFGPGTRLTVL.

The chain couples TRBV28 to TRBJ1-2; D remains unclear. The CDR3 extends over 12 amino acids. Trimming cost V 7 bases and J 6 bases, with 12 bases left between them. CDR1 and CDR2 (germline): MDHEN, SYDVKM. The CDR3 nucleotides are TGTGCCAGCAAGGGTTCTTGGGATGGCTACACCTTC. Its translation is CASKGSWDGYTF.

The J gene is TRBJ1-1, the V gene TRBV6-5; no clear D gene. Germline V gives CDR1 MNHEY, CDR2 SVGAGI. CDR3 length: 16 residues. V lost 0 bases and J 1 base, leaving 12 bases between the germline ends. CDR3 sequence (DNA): TGTGCCAGCAGTTACTCGATCCCGCCAGCGAACACTGAAGCTTTCTTT. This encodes CASSYSIPPANTEAFF.

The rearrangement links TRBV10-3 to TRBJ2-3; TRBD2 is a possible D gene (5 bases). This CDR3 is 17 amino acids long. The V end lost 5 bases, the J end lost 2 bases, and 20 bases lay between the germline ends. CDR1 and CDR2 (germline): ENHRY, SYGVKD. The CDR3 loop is CAISSFVGAEITDTQYF. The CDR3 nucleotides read TGTGCCATCAGTAGCTTCGTGGGAGCGGAGATCACAGATACGCAGTATTTT.

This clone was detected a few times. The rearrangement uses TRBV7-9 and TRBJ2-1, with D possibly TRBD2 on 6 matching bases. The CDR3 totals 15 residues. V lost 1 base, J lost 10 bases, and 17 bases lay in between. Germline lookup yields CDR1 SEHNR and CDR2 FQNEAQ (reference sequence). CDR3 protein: CASSLVLGGMGEQFF. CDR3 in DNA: TGTGCCAGCAGCTTAGTACTAGGCGGGATGGGAGAGCAGTTCTTC. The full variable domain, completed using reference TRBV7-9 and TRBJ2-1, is DTGVSQNPRHKITKRGQNVTFRCDPISEHNRLYWYRQTLGQGPEFLTYFQNEAQLEKSRLLSDRFSAERPKGSFSTLEIQRTEQGDSAMYLCASSLVLGGMGEQFFGPGTRLTVL.

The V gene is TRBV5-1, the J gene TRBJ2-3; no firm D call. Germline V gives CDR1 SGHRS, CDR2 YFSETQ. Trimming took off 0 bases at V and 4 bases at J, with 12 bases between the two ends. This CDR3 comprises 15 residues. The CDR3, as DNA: TGCGCCAGCAGCTTGGGCGACCCACTTTCAGATACGCAGTATTTT. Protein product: CASSLGDPLSDTQYF.

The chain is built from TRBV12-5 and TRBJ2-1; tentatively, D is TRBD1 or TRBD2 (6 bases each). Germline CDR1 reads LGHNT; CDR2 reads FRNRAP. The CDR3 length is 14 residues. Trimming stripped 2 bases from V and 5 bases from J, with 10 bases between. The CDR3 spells CASGLFGGHNEQFF. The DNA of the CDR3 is TGTGCTAGTGGTTTGTTCGGGGGCCACAATGAGCAGTTCTTC.